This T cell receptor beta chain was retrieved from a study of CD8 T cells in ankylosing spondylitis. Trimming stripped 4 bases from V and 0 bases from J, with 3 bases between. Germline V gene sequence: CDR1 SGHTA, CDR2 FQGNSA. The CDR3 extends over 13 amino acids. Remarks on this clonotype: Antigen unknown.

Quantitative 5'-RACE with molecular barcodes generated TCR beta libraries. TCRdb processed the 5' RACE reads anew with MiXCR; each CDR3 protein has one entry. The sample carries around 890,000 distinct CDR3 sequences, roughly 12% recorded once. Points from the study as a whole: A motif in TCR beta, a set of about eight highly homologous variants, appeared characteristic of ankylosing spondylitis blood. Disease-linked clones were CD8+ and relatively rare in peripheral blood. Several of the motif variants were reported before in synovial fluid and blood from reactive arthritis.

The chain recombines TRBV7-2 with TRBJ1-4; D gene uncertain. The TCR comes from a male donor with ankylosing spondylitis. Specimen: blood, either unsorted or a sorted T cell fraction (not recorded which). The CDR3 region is CASSYATNEKLFF. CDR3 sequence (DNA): TGTGCCAGCAGCTACGCAACTAATGAAAAACTGTTTTTT.